A selection of T cell receptor beta chains follows, all from one sample in a study of blood T cell repertoires in COVID-19. Some clones are missing from TCRdb's copy, which holds only in-frame ones; the method was immunoSEQ multiplex PCR. The profile shows fewer than 350,000 clones, roughly 89% of them singletons. Sequenced: peripheral blood. The receptors come from a woman aged 55-69 years with COVID-19, enrolled during active disease. The CDR3 runs from the conserved cysteine through the conserved F or W. D genes are given only for firm matches. Size tells how often a clone was seen (once, few, many) or the class of an expanded clone, and some rows leave it out.

>TRBV5-4|18|TRBJ2-3|TRBD2|-
TGTGCCAGCAGCTTGGGTAGGAGCGGGGGGGCGGTAACAGATACGCAGTATTTT
CASSLGRSGGAVTDTQYF
>TRBV18|15|TRBJ2-1|TRBD1|-
TGTGCCAGCTCACCGGGACAGAACACCTACAATGAGCAGTTCTTC
CASSPGQNTYNEQFF
>TRBV5-6|16|TRBJ1-3|-|-
TGTGCCAGCAGCTTTGGTAGCGGGGGCTCTGGAAACACCATATATTTT
CASSFGSGGSGNTIYF
>TRBV28|12|TRBJ2-3|-|-
TGTGCCAGCAGTCTCTCCACAGATACGCAGTATTTT
CASSLSTDTQYF
>TRBV5-1|15|TRBJ1-2|-|-
TGCGCCAGCAGCTTCTCCGGACTGCCAAACTATGGCTACACCTTC
CASSFSGLPNYGYTF
>TRBV5-1|14|TRBJ1-2|-|-
TGCGCCAGCAGCTTCGGGGGAGCTAACTATGGCTACACCTTC
CASSFGGANYGYTF
>TRBV5-4|14|TRBJ2-7|-|-
TGTGCCAGCAGCTTCCGAGGTCGGGGTTACGAGCAGTACTTC
CASSFRGRGYEQYF
>TRBV21-1|15|TRBJ1-5|-|-
TGTGCCAGCAGCAGGGGGACAGAACCTAATCAGCCCCAGCATTTT
CASSRGTEPNQPQHF
>TRBV5-1|15|TRBJ1-1|-|-
TGCGCCAGCAGAAGAGGTGGGGCGGAGAACACTGAAGCTTTCTTT
CASRRGGAENTEAFF
>TRBV27|14|TRBJ1-2|TRBD1|-
TGTGCCAGCAGAGAACCGACAGGGGCTTATGGCTACACCTTC
CASREPTGAYGYTF
>TRBV6-5|15|TRBJ1-2|-|few
TGTGCCAGCAGTTACCGGGAGGGGGTTAACTATGGCTACACCTTC
CASSYREGVNYGYTF
>TRBV19|14|TRBJ1-2|TRBD1|once
TGTGCCAGTTCTGTCGGGACAGGGTTTTATGGCTACACCTTC
CASSVGTGFYGYTF
>TRBV5-1|11|TRBJ2-1|-|-
TGCGCCAGCAGTTCGGGTGGGGAGCAGTTCTTC
CASSSGGEQFF
>TRBV10-3|15|TRBJ2-7|TRBD1|once
TGTGCCATCAGGAAAACTGACAGGGTAGCTGACGAGCAGTACTTC
CAIRKTDRVADEQYF
>TRBV6-5|14|TRBJ2-3|TRBD2|-
TGTGCCAGCAGTTACGGCGGGGGGGGAGATACGCAGTATTTT
CASSYGGGGDTQYF
>TRBV5-1|13|TRBJ1-1|-|-
TGCGCCAGCAGCTCAAACCTGGACAGAGAAGCTTTCTTT
CASSSNLDREAFF
>TRBV6-1|14|TRBJ1-1|-|-
TGTGCCAGCAGCCTCGGCGGGTCCAGCACTGAAGCTTTCTTT
CASSLGGSSTEAFF
>TRBV18|16|TRBJ2-6|-|-
TGTGCCAGCTCACCAAACTACAACTCTGGGGCCAACGTCCTGACTTTC
CASSPNYNSGANVLTF
>TRBV30|13|TRBJ1-4|-|once
TGTGCCTGGAGTCAAGGGGCGGACGAAAAACTGTTTTTT
CAWSQGADEKLFF
>TRBV7-2|13|TRBJ2-5|-|once
TGTGCCAGCAGCCCTTTTCGCCAAGAGACCCAGTACTTC
CASSPFRQETQYF
>TRBV5-1|16|TRBJ2-1|TRBD2|-
TGCGCCAGCAGCTTAAGCGGGGGCTGGGGTTACAATGAGCAGTTCTTC
CASSLSGGWGYNEQFF
>TRBV7-6|14|TRBJ1-2|TRBD1|-
TGTGCCAGCAGCTTGGGACAGGGGGGAAGCGGCTACACCTTC
CASSLGQGGSGYTF
>TRBV5-1|14|TRBJ2-5|-|-
TGCGCCAGCAGCACGGGACTTTACCAAGAGACCCAGTACTTC
CASSTGLYQETQYF
>TRBV5-1|15|TRBJ2-2|-|-
TGCGCCAGCAGCTTGGCCTGGCAGTCTACCGGGGAGCTGTTTTTT
CASSLAWQSTGELFF
>TRBV11-3|16|TRBJ2-1|TRBD1|-
TGTGCCAGCAGCGCACAGGGGGCTAGCCTAGACAATGAGCAGTTCTTC
CASSAQGASLDNEQFF
>TRBV7-8|15|TRBJ2-5|TRBD2|-
TGTGCCAGCAGCTTAGTGGGCGGGAGAAGGGAGACCCAGTACTTC
CASSLVGGRRETQYF
>TRBV12-5|16|TRBJ2-2|-|-
TGTGCTAGTGGTTTGGTCCTCACTTCGAACACCGGGGAGCTGTTTTTT
CASGLVLTSNTGELFF
>TRBV6-5|14|TRBJ2-3|-|-
TGTGCCAGCACCAACGGGGGGCGCACAGATACGCAGTATTTT
CASTNGGRTDTQYF
>TRBV5-1|18|TRBJ1-6|-|few
TGCGCCAGCAGCTTGGCCCTCAAAGGAACAGGGAATAATTCACCCCTCCACTTT
CASSLALKGTGNNSPLHF
>TRBV9|17|TRBJ1-2|TRBD1|-
TGTGCCAGCAGCGTTGGACAGGGGGCGAAGAGTAACTATGGCTACACCTTC
CASSVGQGAKSNYGYTF
>TRBV5-4|16|TRBJ2-3|TRBD1|-
TGTGCCAGCAGCCTACTGGACAGGGAGGGCACAGATACGCAGTATTTT
CASSLLDREGTDTQYF
>TRBV15|15|TRBJ2-1|TRBD1|-
TGTGCCACCAGCAAATTGGGACAGATCCAAATTGAGCAGTTCTTC
CATSKLGQIQIEQFF
>TRBV4-1|15|TRBJ1-2|TRBD1|-
TGCGCCAGCAGCCAAGGACAGGGGAGTAACTATGGCTACACCTTC
CASSQGQGSNYGYTF
>TRBV3-1/TRBV3-2|15|TRBJ1-4|TRBD1|-
TGTGCCAGCAGCCACCAGGGGGTAACTAATGAAAAACTGTTTTTT
CASSHQGVTNEKLFF
>TRBV28|18|TRBJ1-1|-|-
TGTGCCAGCAGTTTGCTGGCAGGGGCCGTCCAAGAGAACACTGAAGCTTTCTTT
CASSLLAGAVQENTEAFF
>TRBV15|16|TRBJ1-4|-|-
TGTGCCACCAGCAGAGGTTCGACAGCAACTAATGAAAAACTGTTTTTT
CATSRGSTATNEKLFF
>TRBV9|16|TRBJ1-4|-|-
TGTGCCAGCAGCTCCGGCGGGGGATCAGCTAATGAAAAACTGTTTTTT
CASSSGGGSANEKLFF
>TRBV3-1/TRBV3-2|14|TRBJ1-2|-|-
TGTGCCAGCAGCCAGTCCCGGACAGCCGACGGCTACACCTTC
CASSQSRTADGYTF
>TRBV7-7|14|TRBJ2-2|-|-
TGTGCCAGCAGCCTCGGTCGGGTGGCCGGGGAGCTGTTTTTT
CASSLGRVAGELFF
>TRBV19|15|TRBJ2-6|-|-
TGTGCCAGTAGTATTAGAAACTCTGGGGCCAACGTCCTGACTTTC
CASSIRNSGANVLTF
>TRBV15|13|TRBJ1-2|TRBD1|-
TGTGCCACCAGCAGCCAGACAGGGGTGGGCTACACCTTC
CATSSQTGVGYTF
>TRBV19|13|TRBJ1-2|-|few
TGTGCCAGTAGTATCCCTAATAACTATGGCTACACCTTC
CASSIPNNYGYTF
>TRBV4-1|15|TRBJ2-5|-|-
TGCGCCAGCAGCCCCCTCCTCGGACAGAGTCAGACCAGGTACTTC
CASSPLLGQSQTRYF
>TRBV19|14|TRBJ1-6|TRBD1|-
TGTGCCAGTAGTATATGGGCAGGGGGTTCACCCCTCCACTTT
CASSIWAGGSPLHF
>TRBV4-1|15|TRBJ2-3|TRBD1|-
TGCGCCAGCAGCCTTCGGACAGGGGGGATAGATACGCAGTATTTT
CASSLRTGGIDTQYF
>TRBV2|14|TRBJ1-2|-|-
TGTGCCACCCGGTCAGGGTTAGCTAACTATGGCTACACCTTC
CATRSGLANYGYTF
>TRBV2|16|TRBJ1-1|TRBD1|-
TGTGCCAGCAGGAATCTAGAGGGCAGGGGGACCACTGAAGCTTTCTTT
CASRNLEGRGTTEAFF
>TRBV12-3/TRBV12-4|12|TRBJ1-1|-|-
TGTGCCAGCAACACCCTGAACACTGAAGCTTTCTTT
CASNTLNTEAFF
>TRBV28|15|TRBJ2-3|-|-
TGTGCCAGCAGTTCCGCGGGATCCACGGACGGGACGCAGTATTTT
CASSSAGSTDGTQYF
>TRBV5-1|13|TRBJ1-5|-|-
TGCGCCAGCAGCTTCTACCCGGATCAGCCCCAGCATTTT
CASSFYPDQPQHF
>TRBV18|13|TRBJ1-1|-|-
TGTGCCAGCGAAGGACAGAAGAACACTGAAGCTTTCTTT
CASEGQKNTEAFF
>TRBV19|15|TRBJ1-3|TRBD1|-
TGTGCCAGTAGCGGGACAGGATCTCCTGGAAACACCATATATTTT
CASSGTGSPGNTIYF
>TRBV28|13|TRBJ2-1|-|-
TGTGCCAGCAGGGAACTAGCCTACAATGAGCAGTTCTTC
CASRELAYNEQFF